The sequence of this T cell receptor (beta chain) was determined in a study of human T cells and chemical hapten exposure. Study context: Weekly scalp doses of diphenylcyclopropenone were given to patients during the roughly 25-week study. Findings and caveats of the study: Significantly more large CDR3 similarity clusters were formed by expanded TCRs than by controls.

During construction of the library, unique molecular identifiers were attached to individual cDNA molecules for quantitative, reproducible TCR counting. Source study methods: A per-sample median of roughly 91,000 TCRs was observed, with a range of about 23,224 to 750,000. TCRdb re-derived calls from the RACE reads in MiXCR, one entry per CDR3 protein. TCRdb, not the original authors, processed these V and J calls. The table records tens of thousands of distinct CDR3 sequences, about 9.1% of them present only once. This CDR3 region has 14 residues. The germline gives CDR1 SGDLS, CDR2 YYNGEE. The ends were cut back, 0 bases at V and 1 base at J, with 8 bases in the middle. Specified time point: patch test 1, 2 weeks after DPC sensitization. Treatment reported: therapeutic diphenylcyclopropenone sensitization with weekly scalp DPC. This clonotype occurred many times. The antigen is undetermined.

The clonotype was recovered from a woman aged 40 to 49 with alopecia areata. Some clones in this sample may be carry-over from other donors' samples. The chain couples TRBV9 to TRBJ2-7, with D perhaps matching TRBD2 (5 bases). The starting material was whole blood, obtained in connection with sensitization to the hapten diphenylcyclopropenone (DPC). CDR3 coding DNA: TGTGCCAGCAGCGTAGGGCTAGCTTCCTACGAGCAGTACTTC. This sequence encodes CASSVGLASYEQYF.